In this sample, the clone carrying this TCR beta chain turned up a few times. Its antigen is undetermined. This entry is derived from a study of beta chain features in type 1 diabetes. The study, taken as a whole, reports: Type 1 diabetes patients had moderately but significantly shorter TCRB CDR3s in all four CD4+ subsets.

Populations isolated by sorting all had purity greater than 95%. The whole isolated RNA underwent reverse transcription, so sequencing captured expressed TCRB transcripts. Assay: immunoSEQ multiplex PCR; the TCRdb copy retains only in-frame clones and omits some. The repertoire holds fewer than 400,000 clones, with about a tenth as singletons. Per the germline V gene, CDR1 is MDHEN and CDR2 is SYDVKM. The CDR3 loop spans 15 amino acids. Deletions cut 5 bases from V and 8 bases from J, with 19 bases between. The V call is TRBV28, the J call TRBJ2-1; D is ambiguous. This receptor was obtained from a young man with type 1 diabetes. What was sequenced was central memory CD4+ T cells from blood. The CDR3 bases are TGTGCCAGCAGTCCTCCCAGGACCTCTAGGCATGAGCAGTTCTTC. This encodes CASSPPRTSRHEQFF.